The 24 T cell receptor beta chains below were found in one sample sequenced in a study of tumor and adjacent non-tumor tissue in lung cancer. This sample's RNA came from whole unsorted tissue. Distant lung tissue was collected more than 3 cm away from the tumor edge. A modified ARM-PCR protocol with three rounds of nested PCR amplified TCRbeta. TCRdb re-analysed the multiplex PCR reads in MiXCR, keeping a single row per CDR3 protein. The table has more than 55,000 distinct CDR3 sequences, about 56% seen once. The sequencing input was distant non-tumor lung tissue. All receptors derive from a man in his 70s with non-small cell lung cancer.

Turning to this clonotype: A much larger clone differs by one base, so this may be a read error. The chain has TRBV6-5 and TRBJ2-6; 8 bases are shared with TRBD1. CDR3 length: 18 residues. Per the germline V gene, CDR1 is MNHEY and CDR2 is SVGAGI. CDR3 in amino acids: CAGSYSGGDATGANVLTF. The DNA of the CDR3 is TGTGCCGGCAGTTACTCAGGGGGCGATGCGACTGGGGCCAACGTCCTGACTTTC.

Comments on this clonotype: This CDR3 fails to terminate in the conserved phenylalanine or tryptophan, so it likely reflects a read error. The gene calls are TRBV4-1 and TRBJ2-7, with D maybe TRBD2 (5 bases). The germline CDR1 and CDR2 sequences are MGHRA and YSYEKL. The CDR3 contains 16 residues. The CDR3 loop reads CASSQDPGQGDYGQYL. CDR3 bases: TGCGCCAGCAGCCAAGACCCCGGGCAAGGTGACTACGGGCAGTACTTA.

On this clonotype: At one end, the junction sequence differs from germline, possibly due to a read error. This sequence joins TRBV4-2 and TRBJ2-3, with 9 bases identical to TRBD1. Germline V gives CDR1 LGHNA, CDR2 YNFKEQ. CDR3 size: 16 residues. CDR3 in amino acids: CVSSQDQTGGTDTQYF. The CDR3 nucleotides are TGTGTCAGCAGCCAAGACCAGACAGGGGGGACAGATACGCAGTATTTT.

This clonotype was observed a handful of times. The chain carries TRBV28 and TRBJ1-6, with TRBD1 matching 7 bases. CDR3 size: 13 residues. Trimming took 8 bases from V and 4 from J; bases not matched to a gene: 2. Germline assignment: CDR1 MDHEN and CDR2 SYDVKM. The CDR3 DNA is TGTGCCAGCGGGACAGTGTATAATTCACCCCTCCACTTT. This sequence encodes CASGTVYNSPLHF.

Concerning this clonotype: A read error may account for a junction end that differs from germline. The V and J genes are TRBV6-5 and TRBJ1-3; D gene unclear. This CDR3 spans 16 amino acids. Per the germline V gene, CDR1 is MNHEY and CDR2 is SVGAGI. In nucleotides, the CDR3 is TGTGCCAGCAGTTACTCTCGCCCGAACTCTGGAAACACCATGTATTTT. It specifies CASSYSRPNSGNTMYF.

The chain carries TRBV5-4 and TRBJ2-7, with D possibly TRBD1 on 5 matching bases. Germline CDR1 SGHNT, CDR2 YYREEE (reference sequence). With 10 bases removed from V and 2 bases from J, the gap between germline ends came to 19 bases. This CDR3 contains 14 residues. The CDR3 DNA reads TGTGCCGACAGCTTGGATCGGACACCCTACGAGCAGTACTTC. It yields the protein CADSLDRTPYEQYF.

Note on this clonotype: The junction does not match germline at one end; this may be a read error. This rearrangement joins TRBV11-2 to TRBJ1-1, with D possibly TRBD1 on 5 matching bases. CDR1 SGHAT and CDR2 FQNNGV come from the germline V gene. This CDR3 is built from 16 residues. This chain's CDR3 is CASSSPPTPGATDAFF. The CDR3 DNA follows: TGTGCCAGCAGCTCCCCGCCCACCCCCGGGGCCACTGATGCTTTCTTT. The full variable domain, rest sourced from reference TRBV11-2 and TRBJ1-1, is EAGVAQSPRYKIIEKRQSVAFWCNPISGHATLYWYQQILGQGPKLLIQFQNNGVVDDSQLPKDRFSAERLKGVDSTLKIQPAKLEDSAVYLCASSSPPTPGATDAFFGQGTRLTVV.

Worth noting for this clonotype: Germline is not matched at one junction end, which may reflect a read error. The CDR3 bases are TGCGCCAGCAGTTACCAGGACAATCAGGCCCAGCATTTT. Translation gives CASSYQDNQAQHF. This chain links TRBV6-2 or TRBV6-3 with TRBJ1-5; D might be TRBD1 (5 bases). The CDR3 spans 13 residues. Germline assignment: CDR1 MNHEY and CDR2 SVGEGT.

This clonotype showed up many times. CDR3 nucleotides: TGCAGCGTTGATACGACTTCTCAGTTCTTC. Translating gives CSVDTTSQFF. The rearrangement joins TRBV29-1 to TRBJ2-1; no reliable D call. This CDR3 has 10 residues. Looked up from germline, CDR1 is SQVTM and CDR2 is ANQGSEA. Trimming stripped 3 bases from V and 13 bases from J, with 10 bases between.

This clonotype was seen at least ten times. The J gene is TRBJ1-5, the V gene TRBV20-1; 9 positions match TRBD1. V shed 6 bases, J shed 9 bases, and the junction held 6 bases outside the gene matches. CDR1 and CDR2 from the germline V gene are DFQATT and SNEGSKA (reference sequence). The CDR3 is 12 residues long. Here the CDR3 reads CSAPDRGRPQHF. CDR3 sequence (DNA): TGCAGTGCCCCGGACAGGGGTCGGCCCCAGCATTTT.

At least ten counts were recorded for this clonotype. The gene calls are TRBV20-1 and TRBJ2-1, with 8 bases matching TRBD2. The CDR3 is 14 amino acids. V lost 3 bases, J lost 5 bases, and 6 bases stayed unmatched. Germline V gene lookup returns CDR1 DFQATT and CDR2 SNEGSKA (reference sequence). The CDR3 DNA follows: TGCAGTGCTAGTGTACTAGCGGAGAACAATGAGCAGTTCTTC. The encoded protein is CSASVLAENNEQFF.

As for this clonotype: A much larger clone differs by one base, so this may be a read error. The chain is built from TRBV20-1 and TRBJ2-1; D is ambiguous. This CDR3 contains 11 residues. The germline V gene encodes CDR1 DFQATT and CDR2 SNEGSKA (reference sequence). V was shortened by 7 bases and J by 10 bases, with 14 bases between the two germline ends. CDR3 sequence (DNA): TGCAGTGTTAGGCCGGTTGAGGAGCAGTTCTTC. This sequence encodes CSVRPVEEQFF.

The chain combines TRBV29-1 with TRBJ1-5; unclear D gene. The assigned J gene may be wrong: the sequence end matches TRBJ2-3 better. The CDR3 runs 12 residues. Germline V lookup: CDR1 SQVTM, CDR2 ANQGSEA. In nucleotides, the CDR3 is TGCAGCGCTCGGTTTAGCAATCAGCCCCAGTATTTT. Amino acids: CSARFSNQPQYF.

A remark on this clonotype: A junction end diverges from the germline sequence, so it may reflect a read error. V is TRBV6-5 and J is TRBJ2-1; D possibly corresponds to TRBD2 (6 bases). Per the germline V gene, CDR1 is MNHEY and CDR2 is SVGAGI. The CDR3 has 19 amino acids. The CDR3 reads CASSYSTFGSDNSYNEQFF. The CDR3 DNA follows: TGTGCCAGCAGTTACTCGACCTTCGGGAGCGACAACTCCTACAATGAACAGTTCTTC.

This clonotype was observed at least ten times. This rearrangement joins TRBV7-9 to TRBJ2-3; D remains ambiguous. The CDR3 length is 13 residues. The V gene lost 6 bases and the J gene lost 3 bases, with 10 bases spanning the gap. Germline CDR1 SEHNR, CDR2 FQNEAQ (reference sequence). CDR3: CASRDEGTDTQYF. The CDR3 bases are TGTGCCAGCAGGGACGAAGGGACAGATACGCAGTATTTT.

This clonotype has a handful of counts. Lacking the conserved final phenylalanine or tryptophan, this CDR3 likely reflects a read error. J is TRBJ1-5 and V is TRBV12-3 or TRBV12-4; weak D call: TRBD1 (6 bases). This CDR3 has 14 residues. Trimming took off 5 bases at V and 3 bases at J, with 11 bases between the two ends. The CDR3 is CASSKQGLNQPQHS. Written as DNA, the CDR3 is TGTGCCAGCAGTAAACAGGGCCTCAATCAGCCCCAGCATTCT.

This chain uses TRBV11-2 with TRBJ2-7, with no clear D. The CDR3 sequence is 14 residues long. Trimming took off 5 bases at V and 6 bases at J, with 17 bases between the two ends. Germline loops: CDR1 SGHAT, CDR2 FQNNGV. Written as DNA, the CDR3 is TGTGCCAGCAGCCCCCTAACAGTAATAAGCGAGCAGTACTTC. Residues: CASSPLTVISEQYF. Together with reference TRBV11-2 and TRBJ2-7, the CDR3 gives the full variable domain: EAGVAQSPRYKIIEKRQSVAFWCNPISGHATLYWYQQILGQGPKLLIQFQNNGVVDDSQLPKDRFSAERLKGVDSTLKIQPAKLEDSAVYLCASSPLTVISEQYFGPGTRLTVT.

Turning to this clonotype: The junction shows a germline mismatch at one end, possibly a read error. This rearrangement joins TRBV6-1 to TRBJ2-6; TRBD1 is a possible D gene (6 bases). Germline CDR1 and CDR2: MNHNS and SASEGT. The CDR3 sequence is 16 residues long. The CDR3 loop is CASSAEDSSGANVLAF. DNA of the CDR3: TGTGCCAGCAGTGCTGAGGACAGCTCCGGGGCCAACGTCCTGGCTTTC.

The genes are TRBV11-1 and TRBJ1-2, with a weak D call TRBD1 (5 bases). In germline, CDR1 is SGHAT, CDR2 FQDESV (reference sequence). V lost 8 bases, J lost 9 bases, and 16 bases lay in between. The CDR3 length is 12 residues. The CDR3 region is CASGPDSPSYTF. The CDR3 DNA sequence: TGTGCCAGCGGCCCTGACAGTCCAAGCTACACCTTC.

Only one count was recorded for this clonotype. The junction departs from the called germline gene at one end, perhaps through a read error. The chain employs TRBV10-3 and TRBJ1-1; the D is unclear. The CDR3 runs 15 residues. Germline V gene lookup returns CDR1 ENHRY and CDR2 SYGVKD. The DNA of the CDR3 is TGTGCCTTCAGTGAGTCCGCAGATTTAAACACCGAAGCTTTCTTT. Translating gives CAFSESADLNTEAFF.

This clonotype was observed once. This may come from a read error, since a much larger clone is one base off. This rearrangement joins TRBV4-1 to TRBJ1-5, with 9 bases aligning to TRBD1. Germline loops: CDR1 MGHRA, CDR2 YSYEKL. V lost 3 bases and J lost 8; bases outside the gene matches: 2. CDR3 length: 13 residues. The CDR3 nucleotides are TGCGCCAGCAGCCAGACAGGGGGGGAGCCCCAGCATTTT. Translated: CASSQTGGEPQHF.

The V gene is TRBV10-3, the J gene TRBJ2-7; TRBD1 aligns across 9 bases. CDR1 ENHRY and CDR2 SYGVKD come from the germline V gene. The CDR3 is made up of 12 amino acids. The CDR3 is CTIGQGTYEQYF. CDR3 coding DNA: TGTACTATCGGACAGGGGACCTACGAGCAGTACTTC.

The V gene is TRBV2, the J gene TRBJ2-5, with D perhaps matching TRBD2 (6 bases). This CDR3 has 15 amino acids. V shed 9 bases and J shed 5 bases, with 22 bases lying between them. CDR1 SNHLY and CDR2 FYNNEI come from the germline V gene. For the CDR3, the DNA is TGTGCCAGAAATGATATTCGGGAGAGCGTCGAGACCCAGTACTTC. This encodes CARNDIRESVETQYF. The whole variable domain, remainder taken from reference TRBV2 and TRBJ2-5, is EPEVTQTPSHQVTQMGQEVILRCVPISNHLYFYWYRQILGQKVEFLVSFYNNEISEKSEIFDDQFSVERPDGSNFTLKIRSTKLEDSAMYFCARNDIRESVETQYFGPGTRLLVL.

As to this clonotype: Given a much more abundant clone one base away, this may be a read error. This sequence joins TRBV20-1 and TRBJ2-1; tentative D call: TRBD2 (5 bases). The germline V and J ends were trimmed by 3 bases and 0 bases, with 15 bases remaining between them. The CDR3 loop spans 16 amino acids. Per the germline V gene, CDR1 is DFQATT and CDR2 is SNEGSKA (reference sequence). CDR3 sequence reads: CSARAPFEGSYNEQFF. The CDR3 DNA is TGCAGTGCTAGGGCCCCTTTCGAGGGCTCCTACAATGAGCAGTTCTTC.